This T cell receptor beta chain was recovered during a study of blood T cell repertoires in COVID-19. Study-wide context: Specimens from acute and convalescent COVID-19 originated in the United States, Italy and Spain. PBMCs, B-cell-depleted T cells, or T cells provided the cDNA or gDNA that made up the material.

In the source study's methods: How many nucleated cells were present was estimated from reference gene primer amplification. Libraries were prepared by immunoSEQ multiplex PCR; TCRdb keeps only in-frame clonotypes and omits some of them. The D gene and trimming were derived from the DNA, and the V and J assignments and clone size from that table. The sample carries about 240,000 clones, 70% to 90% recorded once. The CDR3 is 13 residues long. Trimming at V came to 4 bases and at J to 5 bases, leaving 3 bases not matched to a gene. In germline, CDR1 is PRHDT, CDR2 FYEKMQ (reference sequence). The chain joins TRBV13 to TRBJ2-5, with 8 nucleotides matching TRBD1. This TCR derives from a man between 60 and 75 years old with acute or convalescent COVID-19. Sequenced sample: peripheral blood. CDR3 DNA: TGTGCCAGCAGCTCGGACAGGGATGAGACCCAGTACTTC. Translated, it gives CASSSDRDETQYF.